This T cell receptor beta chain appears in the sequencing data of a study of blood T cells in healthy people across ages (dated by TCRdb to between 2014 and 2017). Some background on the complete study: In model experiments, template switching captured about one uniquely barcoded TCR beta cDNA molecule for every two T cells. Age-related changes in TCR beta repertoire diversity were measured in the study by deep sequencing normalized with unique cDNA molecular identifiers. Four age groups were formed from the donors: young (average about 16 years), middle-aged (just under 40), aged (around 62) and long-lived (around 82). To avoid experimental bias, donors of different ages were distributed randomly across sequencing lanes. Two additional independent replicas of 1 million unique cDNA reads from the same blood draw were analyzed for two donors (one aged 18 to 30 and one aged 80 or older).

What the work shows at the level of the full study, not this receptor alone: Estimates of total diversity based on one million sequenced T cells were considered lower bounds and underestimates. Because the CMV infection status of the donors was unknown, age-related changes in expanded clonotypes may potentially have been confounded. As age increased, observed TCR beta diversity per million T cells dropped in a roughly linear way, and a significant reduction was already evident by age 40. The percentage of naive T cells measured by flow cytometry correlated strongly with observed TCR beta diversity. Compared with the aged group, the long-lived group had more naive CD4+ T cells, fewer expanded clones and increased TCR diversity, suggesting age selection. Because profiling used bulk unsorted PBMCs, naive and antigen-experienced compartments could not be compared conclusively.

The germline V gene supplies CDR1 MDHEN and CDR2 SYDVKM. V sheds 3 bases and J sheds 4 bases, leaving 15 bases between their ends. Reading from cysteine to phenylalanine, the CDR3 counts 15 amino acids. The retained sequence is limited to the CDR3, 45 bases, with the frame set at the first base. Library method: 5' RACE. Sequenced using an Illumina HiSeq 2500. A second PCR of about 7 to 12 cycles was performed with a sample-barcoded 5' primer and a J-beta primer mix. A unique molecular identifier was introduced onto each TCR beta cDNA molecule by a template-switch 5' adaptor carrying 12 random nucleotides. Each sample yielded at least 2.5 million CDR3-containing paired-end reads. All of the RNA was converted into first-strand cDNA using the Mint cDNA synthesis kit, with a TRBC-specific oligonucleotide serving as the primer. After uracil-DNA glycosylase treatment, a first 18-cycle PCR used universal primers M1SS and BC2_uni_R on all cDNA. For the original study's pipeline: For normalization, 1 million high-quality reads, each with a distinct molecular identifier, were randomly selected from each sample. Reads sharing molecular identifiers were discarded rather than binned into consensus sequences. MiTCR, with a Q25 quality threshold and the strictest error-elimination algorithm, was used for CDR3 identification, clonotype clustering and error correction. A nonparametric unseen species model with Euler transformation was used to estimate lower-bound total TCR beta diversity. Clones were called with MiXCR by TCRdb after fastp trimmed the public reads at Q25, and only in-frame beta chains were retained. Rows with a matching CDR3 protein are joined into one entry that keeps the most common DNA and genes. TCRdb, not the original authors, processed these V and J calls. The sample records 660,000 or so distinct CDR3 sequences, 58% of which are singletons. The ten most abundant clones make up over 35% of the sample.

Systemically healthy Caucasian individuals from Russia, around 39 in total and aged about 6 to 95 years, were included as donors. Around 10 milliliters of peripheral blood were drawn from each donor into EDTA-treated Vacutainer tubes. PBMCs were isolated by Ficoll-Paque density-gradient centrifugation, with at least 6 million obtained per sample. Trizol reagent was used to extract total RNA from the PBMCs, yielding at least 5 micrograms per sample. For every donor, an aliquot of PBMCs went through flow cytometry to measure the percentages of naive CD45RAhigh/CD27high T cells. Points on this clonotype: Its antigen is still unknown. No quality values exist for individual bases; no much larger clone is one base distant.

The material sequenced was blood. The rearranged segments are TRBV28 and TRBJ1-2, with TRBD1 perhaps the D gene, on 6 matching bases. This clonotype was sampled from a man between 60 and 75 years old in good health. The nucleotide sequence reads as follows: TGTGCCAGCAGTTTGGGGGGTGGGGGCGGCTATGGCTACACCTTC. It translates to CASSLGGGGGYGYTF.